Described below is a single T cell receptor (beta chain) sequence and its context. A much bigger clone sits one base away, suggesting this may be a read error. Each donor gave roughly 9.1 milliliters of peripheral blood. Per sample, no less than 6 micrograms of total RNA were extracted. The CDR3 consists of 17 residues. The germline gives CDR1 SGHNT, CDR2 YYREEE (reference sequence). Together with a sample-barcoded 5' primer, a J-beta primer mix was included in a second PCR lasting about 7 to 11 cycles. With 12 random nucleotides, a template-switch adaptor tagged each individual cDNA molecule. Via MiXCR, TCRdb re-called the 5' RACE reads, giving one row per CDR3 protein. Of about 590,000 distinct CDR3 sequences listed, approximately 30% are singletons. This sample is part of a study of blood T cells in healthy people across ages.

This clonotype was obtained from a woman aged 80 or over in good health. Material for sequencing was blood. The chain carries TRBV5-4 and TRBJ2-3, with D perhaps matching TRBD1 or TRBD2 (5 bases each). CDR3 nucleotides: TGTGCCAGCAGCACCGGACCGGGACGGATTAGCACAGATGCGCAGTATTTT. Protein sequence: CASSTGPGRISTDAQYF.